Presented here are 10 T cell receptor beta chains from one specimen sequenced in a study of T-cell reconstitution after alpha-beta-depleted transplantation in children. The library targeted TCRbeta and was prepared with unique molecular identifiers. TCRdb reprocessed the PCR reads via MiXCR and lists one record per CDR3 protein. This table holds fewer than 700,000 distinct CDR3 sequences, approximately 12% found once. The material sequenced was PBMCs, mostly from graft donor cells, taken 360 days after TCRalphabeta/CD19-depleted stem cell transplant. The receptors here all came from a male patient aged 10 to 17 who had a stem cell transplant for acute myeloid leukemia, so the T cells may come from the graft donor.

V gene TRBV5-1 combines with J gene TRBJ2-1; 12 bases align to TRBD1. Trimming took 4 bases from V and 0 from J; bases not matched to a gene: 14. CDR1 is SGHRS and CDR2 is YFSETQ in the germline V gene. The CDR3 extends over 20 amino acids. The CDR3 sequence is CASSNRDRGPLQSSYNEQFF. As DNA, the CDR3 is TGCGCCAGCAGCAACCGGGACAGGGGGCCACTCCAAAGCTCCTACAATGAGCAGTTCTTC.

The gene calls are TRBV2 and TRBJ2-7, with D unclear. V was pared by 7 bases and J by 2 bases, with 15 bases between. CDR1 and CDR2 (germline): SNHLY, FYNNEI. CDR3 size: 14 residues. The CDR3 nucleotides read TGTGCCAGCACTCGAAGGAGCTCCACCTACGAGCAGTACTTC. It codes for CASTRRSSTYEQYF.

This clonotype was counted a few times. V gene TRBV29-1 combines with J gene TRBJ1-2; D may be TRBD1 (6 bases). The length of the CDR3 is 13 residues. Per germline, CDR1 SQVTM and CDR2 ANQGSEA. The V and J ends lost 7 bases and 2 bases respectively, with 14 bases between them. In DNA, the CDR3 is TGCAGCGCCACGGGGGGCCGGAACTATGGCTACACCTTC. This gives the protein CSATGGRNYGYTF. Together with reference TRBV29-1 and TRBJ1-2, the CDR3 gives the full variable domain: SAVISQKPSRDICQRGTSLTIQCQVDSQVTMMFWYRQQPGQSLTLIATANQGSEATYESGFVIDKFPISRPNLTFSTLTVSNMSPEDSSIYLCSATGGRNYGYTFGSGTRLTVV.

In this sample, this clonotype turned up a few times. The chain combines TRBV19 with TRBJ2-1, with a weak D call TRBD2 (6 bases). Germline-derived CDR1 and CDR2 are LNHDA and SQIVND (reference sequence). The CDR3 consists of 20 residues. V lost 1 base and J lost 0, with 22 bases in between. As DNA, the CDR3 is TGTGCCAGTAGTATAGGCGGTATTCTGGGACTTACAGTCTCCTACAATGAGCAGTTCTTC. Translated: CASSIGGILGLTVSYNEQFF.

The chain carries TRBV11-3 and TRBJ2-7; 11 positions match TRBD2. In germline, CDR1 is SGHNT, CDR2 YENEEA. The CDR3 is made up of 18 amino acids. J lost 2 bases, V lost 1 base, and 10 bases had no gene match. CDR3 region: CASSLGLSSGRIPYEQYF. DNA for the CDR3: TGTGCCAGCAGCTTAGGGTTGTCTAGCGGGAGGATCCCCTACGAGCAGTACTTC.

V is TRBV19 and J is TRBJ2-7, with unresolved D. CDR3 length: 16 residues. Trimming took off 0 bases at V and 6 bases at J, with 18 bases between the two ends. Germline CDR1 is LNHDA and CDR2 is SQIVND (reference sequence). CDR3 sequence: CASSIDSGHGGAEQYF. The CDR3 bases are TGTGCCAGTAGTATAGATTCTGGCCATGGCGGTGCCGAGCAGTACTTC.

V usage is TRBV4-3 and J usage is TRBJ1-6, with unresolved D. The length of the CDR3 is 15 residues. Germline CDR1 reads LGHNA; CDR2 reads YSLEER. Trimming left V 2 bases short and J 5 bases short, with 10 bases between. This CDR3 reads CASSQMEKNNSPLHF. CDR3 DNA sequence: TGCGCCAGCAGCCAAATGGAGAAGAATAATTCACCCCTCCACTTT.

The rearrangement joins TRBV20-1 to TRBJ2-5; D is perhaps TRBD1 or TRBD2 (5 bases each). The V end was cut by 5 bases, the J end by 2 bases, with 18 bases between. The CDR3 spans 15 residues. CDR1 and CDR2 (germline): DFQATT, SNEGSKA (reference sequence). The CDR3 protein is CSAGYGGSNQETQYF. The CDR3 nucleotides are TGCAGTGCTGGATATGGGGGATCCAATCAAGAGACCCAGTACTTC.

V usage is TRBV27 and J usage is TRBJ2-1, with D possibly being TRBD2 (5 bases). Germline CDR1 MNHEY, CDR2 SMNVEV (reference sequence). Trimming took off 5 bases at V and 8 bases at J, with 10 bases between the two ends. The CDR3 length is 12 residues. CDR3 sequence reads: CASSRGMDEQFF. The DNA for the CDR3 is TGTGCCAGCAGTCGGGGTATGGATGAGCAGTTCTTC.

The chain uses TRBV19 and TRBJ2-2, with a possible D match to TRBD2 (5 bases). In germline, CDR1 is LNHDA, CDR2 SQIVND (reference sequence). Trimming removed 7 bases at V and 3 bases at J, with 15 bases between. The CDR3 consists of 15 residues. Here the CDR3 reads CASTPFQRYTGELFF. The CDR3 DNA follows: TGTGCCAGTACTCCTTTCCAGCGGTACACCGGGGAGCTGTTTTTT.